Listed below are T cell receptor beta chains from one sample, sequenced in a study of graft-versus-host responses after intestinal transplantation. Sequencing was performed with immunoSEQ multiplex PCR; in TCRdb, only in-frame clones are kept and a portion is missing. Here the sample spans tens of thousands of clones, around 89% being singletons. Antigens of these TCRs are unknown. The sequences come from unstimulated CD8+ T cells sorted from spleen or lymph node cells, collected before intestinal transplant. The receptors here all came from a human donor who received an intestinal transplant. The CDR3 runs from the conserved cysteine through the conserved F or W. Fields, in order: J gene, D gene, V gene, clone size, CDR3 DNA, CDR3 protein. The D gene is left open where the match is weak. Clone size is given for some rows only: seen once, a few or many times, or a class if the clone is expanded.

>TRBJ2-7|-|TRBV23-1|-
TGCGCCAGCAGCACGACAGTGCACGAGCAGTACTTC
CASSTTVHEQYF
>TRBJ1-2|-|TRBV15|-
TGTGCCACCAGCAGAGATCGGACTGGCTATGGCTACACCTTC
CATSRDRTGYGYTF
>TRBJ2-3|TRBD2|TRBV6-4|few
TGTGCCAGCAGTCGAGCGGGGGGCCAAGGAGATACGCAGTATTTT
CASSRAGGQGDTQYF
>TRBJ1-1|TRBD1|TRBV5-4|-
TGTGCCAGCAGCTACACAGGGGGGAACACTGAAGCTTTCTTT
CASSYTGGNTEAFF
>TRBJ1-5|TRBD1|TRBV5-1|-
TGCGCCAGCAGAGCGGGACAGGAGTTTGGGCCCCAGCATTTT
CASRAGQEFGPQHF
>TRBJ2-7|-|TRBV2|-
TGTGCCAGCAGTCTGACCCAGGCAGTCTCCTACGAGCAGTACTTC
CASSLTQAVSYEQYF
>TRBJ2-1|TRBD2|TRBV27|-
TGTGCCAGCAGTATAACTAGCGGGAGAAACGATGAGCAGTTCTTC
CASSITSGRNDEQFF
>TRBJ2-1|-|TRBV5-1|-
TGCGCCAGCAGTTACCCGAGGAGCGGAGACAATGAGCAGTTCTTC
CASSYPRSGDNEQFF
>TRBJ2-7|-|TRBV7-9|-
TGTGCCAGCAGGGCCGGGGGGCTGAACTACGAGCAGTACTTC
CASRAGGLNYEQYF
>TRBJ2-2|TRBD1|TRBV5-1|-
TGCGCCAGCAGCCTTGGACAGGGAACCGGGGAGCTGTTTTTT
CASSLGQGTGELFF
>TRBJ2-2|TRBD2|TRBV28|few
TGTGCCAGCAGGCCGGGACTAGAGAACACCGGGGAGCTGTTTTTT
CASRPGLENTGELFF
>TRBJ2-1|-|TRBV9|-
TGTGCCAGCAGCCCCGGACAAAGTAAGGGGTACAATGAGCAGTTCTTC
CASSPGQSKGYNEQFF
>TRBJ1-2|-|TRBV5-6|-
TGTGCCAGCAGCTTGGCCGGGAGATGGGACTATGGCTACACCTTC
CASSLAGRWDYGYTF
>TRBJ2-5|TRBD2|TRBV11-3|-
TGTGCCAGCAGCTTAGCATCCCCGGGGCGGGAGGCTCAAGAGACCCAGTACTTC
CASSLASPGREAQETQYF
>TRBJ2-6|-|TRBV27|-
TGTGCCAGCCTAATGAGAATCTCTGGGGCCAACGTCCTGACTTTC
CASLMRISGANVLTF
>TRBJ1-5|-|TRBV4-1|-
TGCGCCAGCAGCCAAGAGTTAGGACAGCTCAATCAGCCCCAGCATTTT
CASSQELGQLNQPQHF
>TRBJ2-2|-|TRBV7-3|-
TGTGCCAGCAGCCGTGGGGACACGAACACCGGGGAGCTGTTTTTT
CASSRGDTNTGELFF
>TRBJ2-1|TRBD1|TRBV6-1|few
TGTGCCAGCAGTGATTTAGTAGGGACAGGGAACAATGAGCAGTTCTTC
CASSDLVGTGNNEQFF
>TRBJ2-1|-|TRBV28|-
TGTGCCAGCAGTTTGATAGGCGGGGTTTTGGAGTTCTTC
CASSLIGGVLEFF
>TRBJ1-1|-|TRBV10-3|-
TGTGCCATCAACGAGGAGGGGATGTACACTGAAGCTTTCTTT
CAINEEGMYTEAFF
>TRBJ2-1|-|TRBV9|few
TGTGCCAGCAGCGTCTGGGAAGGGGGCTACAATGAGCAGTTCTTC
CASSVWEGGYNEQFF
>TRBJ2-7|-|TRBV19|-
TGTGCCAGTAGTTCAGGTCCGCGGGGTTACGAGCAGTACTTC
CASSSGPRGYEQYF
>TRBJ2-2|TRBD1|TRBV5-1|-
TGCGCCAGCACGCCCGGGGACAGCACCGGGGAGCTGTTTTTT
CASTPGDSTGELFF
>TRBJ1-6|-|TRBV6-5|-
TGTGCCAGCAGTTACTCTAGTCAGGAATGGGATTCACCCCTCCACTTT
CASSYSSQEWDSPLHF
>TRBJ1-4|-|TRBV7-9|-
TGTGCCAGCAGCTCCACCCTCGGCGGCCTAACTAATGAAAAACTGTTTTTT
CASSSTLGGLTNEKLFF
>TRBJ2-7|-|TRBV2|-
TGTGCCAGCAGTCCAGAGGGACATCCCGAGCAGTACTTC
CASSPEGHPEQYF
>TRBJ1-5|TRBD1|TRBV5-1|-
TGCGCCAGCAGCTTGGGGGAGACAGGGGCACAACAGCCCCAGCATTTT
CASSLGETGAQQPQHF
>TRBJ2-7|TRBD1|TRBV10-2|-
TGCGCCAGCAGTGAGAGGACAGGGGAAACCTACGAGCAGTACTTC
CASSERTGETYEQYF
>TRBJ2-1|-|TRBV7-3|-
TGTGCCAGCAGCTTAACGTTACGGGATGAGCAGTTCTTC
CASSLTLRDEQFF
>TRBJ2-7|TRBD1|TRBV2|-
TGTGCCAGCAGTATGGGGACAGGAGATCCCTACGAGCAGTACTTC
CASSMGTGDPYEQYF
>TRBJ1-4|TRBD1|TRBV5-1|once
TGCGCCAGCAGCACGACAGGGGGAAGGGGTGAAAAACTGTTTTTT
CASSTTGGRGEKLFF
>TRBJ2-7|TRBD2|TRBV6-9|-
TGTGCCAGCAAATGGAGGGGACTAGCGGGAGACTACGAGCAGTACTTC
CASKWRGLAGDYEQYF
>TRBJ2-5|-|TRBV13|-
TGTGCCAGCAGCTTCGGCAGGGTAGAGGACCAGTACTTC
CASSFGRVEDQYF
>TRBJ1-6|TRBD1|TRBV28|-
TGTGCCAGCAGTTCAACAGGGGGCAGGTCACCCCTCCACTTT
CASSSTGGRSPLHF
>TRBJ1-2|-|TRBV6-6|-
TGTGCCAGCAGCTGGGGGGACTATGGCTACACCTTC
CASSWGDYGYTF
>TRBJ1-5|TRBD1|TRBV19|-
TGTGCCAGTAGCCGGTCAGGGACAGCGAGTCAGCCCCAGCATTTT
CASSRSGTASQPQHF
>TRBJ2-1|-|TRBV18|-
TGTGCCAGCTCACCATGGAGCTCGAATTACAATGAGCAGTTCTTC
CASSPWSSNYNEQFF
>TRBJ2-3|-|TRBV6-1|-
TGTGCCAGCAGTGAACCGGCGGGACTGAGCACAGATACGCAGTATTTT
CASSEPAGLSTDTQYF
>TRBJ2-5|-|TRBV5-1|-
TGCGCCAGCAGCTTGGGGGCTTTGGAGACCCAGTACTTC
CASSLGALETQYF
>TRBJ2-7|TRBD1|TRBV5-1|-
TGCGCCAGCAGCTTTGACAGGGACCTATACGAGCAGTACTTC
CASSFDRDLYEQYF
>TRBJ2-1|TRBD2|TRBV5-1|-
TGCGCCAGCAGCTTGACTAGCGGGAGACCCAATGAGCAGTTCTTC
CASSLTSGRPNEQFF
>TRBJ2-5|-|TRBV5-3|-
TGTGCCAGAAGCACAGGACAGTCGGAGCCGCAAGAGACCCAGTACTTC
CARSTGQSEPQETQYF
>TRBJ1-6|-|TRBV7-2|few
TGTGCCAGCAGTTCCTTGGCAGGGAATTCACCCCTCCACTTT
CASSSLAGNSPLHF
>TRBJ1-4|TRBD1|TRBV14|-
TGTGCCAGCAGCCAAGATTTGGGGACAGTCGATAATGAAAAACTGTTTTTT
CASSQDLGTVDNEKLFF
>TRBJ1-2|-|TRBV28|-
TGTGCCAGCGAAGACACCGCACAGGGATATGGCTACACCTTC
CASEDTAQGYGYTF
>TRBJ2-7|TRBD2|TRBV6-5|once
TGTGCCAGCAGTTACCAGGTTTCGGGAGGTCACGAGCAGTACTTC
CASSYQVSGGHEQYF
>TRBJ1-4|TRBD1|TRBV4-2|-
TGTGCCAGCAGCCAAGATCCTTGGACAGGGGGGGATGAAAAACTGTTTTTT
CASSQDPWTGGDEKLFF
>TRBJ1-2|-|TRBV28|-
TGTGCCAGCAGTTTCGGACAGTTCTATGGCTACACCTTC
CASSFGQFYGYTF
>TRBJ2-1|TRBD1|TRBV2|-
TGTGCCAGCAGCGCTTGGACAGGGGGCACGGATGAGCAGTTCTTC
CASSAWTGGTDEQFF
>TRBJ2-1|-|TRBV5-6|-
TGTGCCAGCAGCTTAGGGAGCTCCTACAATGAGCAGTTCTTC
CASSLGSSYNEQFF
>TRBJ1-1|-|TRBV5-1|-
TGCGCCAGCAGCTTGGCCGCCAGGGGAAACACTGAAGCTTTCTTT
CASSLAARGNTEAFF
>TRBJ1-2|-|TRBV4-1|-
TGCGCCAGCAGCCAAGATTGGGGGGTTTATGGCTACACCTTC
CASSQDWGVYGYTF